A single sample is the source of the 14 T cell receptor beta chains below, sequenced in a study of CD8 T cells in ankylosing spondylitis. TCRdb re-called the 5' RACE reads with MiXCR, one entry per CDR3 protein. The table shows about 130,000 distinct CDR3 sequences, with about 6.7% occurring only once. The sequenced material came from blood, either unsorted or a sorted T cell fraction (not recorded which). The origin of the receptors is a female donor with ankylosing spondylitis or in good health (not recorded which).

This clonotype was observed at least ten times. The DNA for the CDR3 is TGTGCCAGCAGCCAACCAGGACGGGCCTACGAGCAGTACTTC. This translates into CASSQPGRAYEQYF. The V call is TRBV4-2, the J call TRBJ2-7; the D is unclear. The CDR3 contains 14 residues. V was shortened by 2 bases and J by 2 bases, with 10 bases between the two germline ends. The germline V gene encodes CDR1 LGHNA and CDR2 YNFKEQ.

The sample holds many counts of this clonotype. The V call is TRBV6-1, the J call TRBJ1-5; the D is unclear. In germline, CDR1 is MNHNS, CDR2 SASEGT. The CDR3 runs 14 residues. Trimming took 1 base from V and 5 from J, leaving 9 bases between them. The chain's CDR3 is CASSEERTYQPQHF. The CDR3 DNA reads TGTGCCAGCAGTGAAGAACGGACTTATCAGCCCCAGCATTTT.

This clonotype showed up many times. The rearrangement links TRBV24-1 to TRBJ2-1, with a weak D call TRBD1 (6 bases). Trimming shortened V by 10 bases and J by 8 bases, and 14 bases separated the two germline ends. This CDR3 has 12 residues. Germline values: CDR1 KGHDR, CDR2 SFDVKD. In DNA form, the CDR3 reads TGTGCCACAAACTCCAGGGGTCATGAGCAGTTCTTC. Amino acids: CATNSRGHEQFF.

At least ten counts were recorded for this clonotype. The V gene is TRBV5-5, the J gene TRBJ2-3; D is unresolved. V lost 0 bases to trimming and J lost 4 bases, with 12 bases between them. CDR1 and CDR2 (germline): SGHKS, YYEKEE (reference sequence). This CDR3 is 15 amino acids long. Here the CDR3 reads CASSLDMERSDTQYF. The CDR3 DNA is TGTGCCAGCAGCTTGGATATGGAGCGTTCAGATACGCAGTATTTT.

This clonotype was observed many times. The J gene is TRBJ2-5, the V gene TRBV6-5; D may correspond to TRBD1 or TRBD2 (5 bases each). Trimming cost V 2 bases and J 1 base, with 8 bases left between them. This CDR3 is 14 amino acids long. CDR1 and CDR2 from the germline V gene are MNHEY and SVGAGI. CDR3 DNA: TGTGCCAGCAGTTACGGGACGGCCCAAGAGACCCAGTACTTC. Translating gives CASSYGTAQETQYF.

This chain connects TRBV20-1 to TRBJ2-7; D gene uncertain. CDR1 is DFQATT, CDR2 SNEGSKA, per germline (reference sequence). Trimming cost V 6 bases and J 0 bases, with 15 bases left between them. The CDR3 length is 14 residues. The CDR3 region is CSAGDTTYSYEQYF. The CDR3 bases are TGCAGTGCGGGCGACACAACCTACTCCTACGAGCAGTACTTC.

There are many counts of this clonotype. CDR3 loop: CASSPGGMGEQYF. The CDR3 DNA sequence: TGTGCCAGCAGCCCCGGCGGGATGGGCGAGCAGTACTTC. The gene calls are TRBV12-3 or TRBV12-4 and TRBJ2-7, with D maybe TRBD2 (6 bases). The CDR3 consists of 13 residues. The ends were cut back, 6 bases at V and 6 bases at J, with 15 bases in the middle.

On this clonotype itself: Mismatch with germline at one junction end may stem from a read error. The genes are TRBV20-1 and TRBJ2-2; the match to TRBD1 covers 8 bases. Germline CDR1 DFQATT, CDR2 SNEGSKA (reference sequence). The CDR3 is 17 residues long. This chain's CDR3 is CSAGDRSKDPNTEELFF. The CDR3 DNA reads TGCAGTGCTGGGGACAGGTCCAAGGATCCAAACACCGAGGAGCTGTTTTTT.

At least ten counts were recorded for this clonotype. V and J are TRBV5-1 and TRBJ2-2; weak D call: TRBD1 (6 bases). Germline V gene data show CDR1 as SGHRS and CDR2 as YFSETQ. This CDR3 has 16 amino acids. V lost 4 bases and J lost 1, with 14 bases in between. For the CDR3, the DNA is TGCGCCAGCAGCCCAGGACAGCCTTTGAACACCGGGGAGCTGTTTTTT. It yields the protein CASSPGQPLNTGELFF.

In its sample, this clonotype was seen a few times. The V call is TRBV7-9, the J call TRBJ1-1, with 8 nucleotides matching TRBD1. The J segment lost 4 bases and the V segment lost 5 bases, leaving 9 bases of the junction unmatched. Per germline, CDR1 SEHNR and CDR2 FQNEAQ (reference sequence). This CDR3 is 15 amino acids long. CDR3 nucleotide sequence: TGTGCCAGCAGCCCAGGGACAGGCCGGTCCACTGAAGCTTTCTTT. Protein product: CASSPGTGRSTEAFF.

This clonotype was seen more than once but under ten times. This sequence joins TRBV7-9 and TRBJ1-4, with D perhaps TRBD1 (5 bases). Germline loops: CDR1 SEHNR, CDR2 FQNEAQ (reference sequence). Trimming removed 4 bases at V and 8 bases at J, with 17 bases between. The CDR3 runs to 15 residues. This chain's CDR3 is CASSSSGGRLEKLFF. In nucleotides, the CDR3 is TGTGCCAGCAGCTCCTCGGGGGGACGGTTGGAAAAACTGTTTTTT.

The V and J genes are TRBV12-3 or TRBV12-4 and TRBJ1-2; TRBD1 matches 10 bases. V trimming: 6 bases; J trimming: 7 bases; junction bases outside the gene matches: 5. This CDR3 contains 13 residues. CDR3 coding DNA: TGTGCCAGCAGCCGACAGGGGGCATCTGGCTACACCTTC. Amino acids: CASSRQGASGYTF.

This clonotype appeared many times. In DNA form, the CDR3 reads TGTGCCAGCAGTTTAGCTTTCAACTCCTACGAGCAGTACTTC. It codes for CASSLAFNSYEQYF. The gene calls are TRBV12-3 or TRBV12-4 and TRBJ2-7; D call uncertain. Between the trimmed V and J ends, which lost 0 bases and 0 bases, there was a span of 6 bases. This CDR3 region has 14 residues.

The chain has TRBV5-6 and TRBJ2-7; 7 bases align to TRBD1. V shed 4 bases and J 2 bases; nucleotides not matched to a gene: 9. Germline V gene sequence: CDR1 SGHDT, CDR2 YYEEEE. This CDR3 contains 15 residues. In nucleotides, the CDR3 is TGTGCCAGCAGCAAGCCGGGACAGCTTACCTACGAGCAGTACTTC. It specifies CASSKPGQLTYEQYF.